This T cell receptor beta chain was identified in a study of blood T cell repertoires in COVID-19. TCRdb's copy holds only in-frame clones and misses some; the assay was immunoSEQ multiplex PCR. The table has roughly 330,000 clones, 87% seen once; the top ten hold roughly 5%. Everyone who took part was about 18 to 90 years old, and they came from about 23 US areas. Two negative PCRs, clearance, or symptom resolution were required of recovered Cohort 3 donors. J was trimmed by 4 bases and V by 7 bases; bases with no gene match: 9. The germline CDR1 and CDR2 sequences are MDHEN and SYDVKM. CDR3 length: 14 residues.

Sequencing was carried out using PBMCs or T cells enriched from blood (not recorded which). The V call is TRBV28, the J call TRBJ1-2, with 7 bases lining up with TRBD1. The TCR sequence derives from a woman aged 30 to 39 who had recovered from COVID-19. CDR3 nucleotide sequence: TGTGCCAGCACCTGGACAGGTTTCGGCTATGGCTACACCTTC. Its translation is CASTWTGFGYGYTF.